A selection of T cell receptor beta chains follows, all from one sample in a study of identical twins. MiXCR, applied by TCRdb to the 5' RACE reads, yields one record per CDR3 protein. The sample has some 900,000 distinct CDR3 sequences; roughly an eighth are singletons. The same data also went into a second study, on yellow fever vaccine responses in identical twins.

What was sequenced was PBMCs. These receptors originate from a young woman in good health. Both conserved end residues are part of each CDR3. Each record gives: V gene, J gene, D gene, clone size, CDR3 DNA, CDR3 protein. D genes are given only for firm matches. Size tells how often a clone was seen (once, few, many) or the class of an expanded clone, and some rows leave it out.

>TRBV5-1|TRBJ2-3|TRBD2|few
TGCGCCAGCAGCTGGGGACTAGCGGGAGAAGATACGCAGTATTTT
CASSWGLAGEDTQYF
>TRBV13|TRBJ2-2|TRBD2|few
TGTGCCAGCAGCTCGAGACTAGCGGGAGGGTCCACCGGGGAGCTGTTTTTT
CASSSRLAGGSTGELFF
>TRBV5-1|TRBJ2-1|.|few
TGCGCCAGCAGCGGGCAAGGGGGGGCCTACAATGAGCAGTTCTTC
CASSGQGGAYNEQFF
>TRBV20-1|TRBJ2-3|TRBD2|.
TGCAGTGCTAGAGCCCTACTAGCGGGAGACGCTGATACGCAGTATTTT
CSARALLAGDADTQYF
>TRBV6-1|TRBJ2-5|TRBD2|once
TGTGCCAGCCGCTCTGGGGGGGGTCGGCAAGAGACCCAGTACTTC
CASRSGGGRQETQYF
>TRBV10-3|TRBJ2-7|TRBD2|few
TGTGCCATCAGTGCAATACCTAGCGGGAGTTACGAGCAGTACTTC
CAISAIPSGSYEQYF
>TRBV12-3/TRBV12-4|TRBJ2-7|.|many
TGTGCCAGCAGACCCGGACTAAACTCCTACGAGCAGTACTTC
CASRPGLNSYEQYF
>TRBV18|TRBJ2-2|TRBD1|.
TGTGCCAGCGCGGGACAGGGCGTCGGGGAGCTGTTTTTT
CASAGQGVGELFF
>TRBV5-1|TRBJ1-1|.|many
TGCGCCAGCAGCTTGCTAGACAGCTCCTACACTGAAGCTTTCTTT
CASSLLDSSYTEAFF
>TRBV11-2|TRBJ2-5|.|.
TGTGCCAGCAGCTTAGATTGGTGTCAGTACTTC
CASSLDWCQYF
>TRBV10-1|TRBJ1-5|.|many
TGCGCCAGTGGCGAGGGCAATCAGCCCCAGCATTTT
CASGEGNQPQHF